These 12 T cell receptor beta chains originate from one sample sequenced in a study of blood T cell repertoires in COVID-19 (dated by TCRdb to the early 2020s). Library preparation was by the immunoSEQ multiplex PCR assay. TCRdb obtained this table from immuneACCESS and retained in-frame rearrangements with V and J assigned. These tables miss some clones; where compared with another copy, unresolved V genes account for less than half of the shortfall, and the remainder is unexplained. In this sample the table shows 350,000 or so clones, roughly 87% of which occur a single time. Roughly 1% of the sample comes from the top ten. Sequencing was carried out using PBMCs or T cells enriched from blood (not recorded which). The receptors stem from a woman aged 25 to 39 who had recovered from COVID-19.

This chain uses TRBV7-9 with TRBJ1-5; the match to TRBD1 covers 7 bases. Trimming took 5 bases from V and 6 from J; bases not matched to a gene: 7. CDR1 and CDR2 from the germline V gene are SEHNR and FQNEAQ (reference sequence). The CDR3 is 14 amino acids. Written as DNA, the CDR3 is TGTGCCAGCAGCCGAGGGGGCCCAGGTCAGCCCCAGCATTTT. It yields the protein CASSRGGPGQPQHF.

The CDR3 region is CASSLGGGDGYTF. DNA of the CDR3: TGTGCCAGCAGTTTAGGGGGAGGTGATGGCTACACCTTC. This sequence joins TRBV12-3 or TRBV12-4 and TRBJ1-2; unclear D gene. V dropped 1 base and J dropped 6 bases, with 9 bases sitting between them. This CDR3 has 13 residues.

The CDR3 DNA is TGTGCCAGCAGTCCTACTCCGACAGGCACAGATACGCAGTATTTT. This codes for CASSPTPTGTDTQYF. The chain couples TRBV6-5 to TRBJ2-3; D perhaps matches TRBD1 (5 bases). Germline values: CDR1 MNHEY, CDR2 SVGAGI. This CDR3 has 15 residues. With 5 bases removed from V and 1 base from J, the gap between germline ends came to 13 bases.

V usage is TRBV30 and J usage is TRBJ1-3; TRBD1 aligns across 8 bases. After removal of 2 bases from V and 4 bases from J, the junction contained 13 bases not matched to a gene. Germline V gene data show CDR1 as GTSNPN and CDR2 as SVGIG (reference sequence). This CDR3 has 17 amino acids. CDR3 coding DNA: TGTGCCTGGAGTAGGACAGGGTCCGCATCTGGGGGAAACACCATATATTTT. This codes for CAWSRTGSASGGNTIYF.

This clone is a singleton in its sample. This chain joins TRBV5-1 and TRBJ1-4; TRBD1 agrees at 9 bases. V was pared by 0 bases and J by 7 bases, with 4 bases of the junction left unmatched. CDR1 is SGHRS and CDR2 is YFSETQ in the germline V gene. This CDR3 has 15 residues. CDR3 nucleotide sequence: TGCGCCAGCAGCTTGGGAGGGACAGGGCGTGAAAAACTGTTTTTT. It codes for CASSLGGTGREKLFF.

This clone appeared once. The chain joins TRBV2 to TRBJ1-3; a possible D gene is TRBD1 (5 bases). Germline values: CDR1 SNHLY, CDR2 FYNNEI. V was cut by 1 base and J by 3 bases, with 7 bases left in between. This CDR3 has 14 residues. As DNA, the CDR3 is TGTGCCAGCAGTGAAGGGGGCTATGGAAACACCATATATTTT. Protein: CASSEGGYGNTIYF.

The rearrangement links TRBV3-1 (or the pseudogene TRBV3-2) to TRBJ2-7; TRBD1 might be the D (5 bases). Germline values: CDR1 LGHDT, CDR2 YNNKEL (reference sequence). The V end lost 4 bases, the J end lost 0 bases, and 16 bases lay between the germline ends. CDR3 length equals 16 residues. CDR3 nucleotide sequence: TGTGCCAGCAGCCTACCGAGACAGCCCTGCTCCTACGAGCAGTACTTC. Protein product: CASSLPRQPCSYEQYF.

V is TRBV6-5 and J is TRBJ1-2; 8 bases map to TRBD1. CDR1 MNHEY and CDR2 SVGAGI come from the germline V gene. The CDR3 length is 14 residues. Trimming removed 5 bases from V and 4 bases from J; junction bases left unmatched: 6. The CDR3 DNA reads as TGTGCCAGCAGTCAACAGGGGGGTACCTATGGCTACACCTTC. Translating gives CASSQQGGTYGYTF.

This sequence joins TRBV30 and TRBJ2-5, with a possible D match to TRBD1 (5 bases). V was clipped by 2 bases and J by 2 bases, with 9 bases between them. The CDR3 is made up of 13 amino acids. Germline assignment: CDR1 GTSNPN and CDR2 SVGIG (reference sequence). The CDR3 bases are TGTGCCTGGAGTTGGACATTTCAAGAGACCCAGTACTTC. Its protein product is CAWSWTFQETQYF. The full variable domain, completed using reference TRBV30 and TRBJ2-5, is SQTIHQWPATLVQPVGSPLSLECTVEGTSNPNLYWYRQAAGRGLQLLFYSVGIGQISSEVPQNLSASRPQDRQFILSSKKLLLSDSGFYLCAWSWTFQETQYFGPGTRLLVL.

This clone was seen a single time. The chain links TRBV30 to TRBJ1-1; 9 nucleotides line up with TRBD1. Trimming cost V 5 bases and J 4 bases; bases outside gene matches: 17. Germline V gene sequence: CDR1 GTSNPN, CDR2 SVGIG (reference sequence). The CDR3 spans 17 residues. CDR3 coding DNA: TGTGCCTGGTCCCAATTACGCCGACAGGGGGTGCGCACTGAAGCTTTCTTT. It codes for CAWSQLRRQGVRTEAFF.

This CDR3 reads CACGLAGANTDTQYF. CDR3 nucleotides: TGTGCCTGCGGACTAGCGGGGGCCAACACAGATACGCAGTATTTT. The gene calls are TRBV30 and TRBJ2-3; 13 bases are shared with TRBD2. There are 15 residues in the CDR3. Per germline, CDR1 GTSNPN and CDR2 SVGIG (reference sequence). The V gene end was trimmed by 6 bases and the J gene end by 2 bases; junction bases not matched to a gene: 5. Complete variable domain (other parts from reference TRBV30 and TRBJ2-3): SQTIHQWPATLVQPVGSPLSLECTVEGTSNPNLYWYRQAAGRGLQLLFYSVGIGQISSEVPQNLSASRPQDRQFILSSKKLLLSDSGFYLCACGLAGANTDTQYFGPGTRLTVL.

This sequence joins TRBV6-2 or TRBV6-3 and TRBJ1-2; possibly TRBD1 for D (6 bases). The CDR3 consists of 12 residues. Germline CDR1 is MNHEY and CDR2 is SVGEGT. V lost 2 bases to trimming and J lost 8 bases, with 9 bases between them. The CDR3 region is CASSYPDSGYTF. CDR3 nucleotide sequence: TGTGCCAGCAGTTACCCGGACAGCGGCTACACCTTC.